The clone carrying this T cell receptor beta chain was counted only a few times. What it recognizes is unknown. The data belong to a study of early T cells in non-severe SARS-CoV-2 infection. About the study: Investigators sequenced bulk RNA drawn from unsorted whole blood, and chains remained unpaired. Whole-study results and caveats: Matching with VDJdb favored anti-spike CD8 responses (missing private and CD4 specificities).

Unique molecular identifier tags were affixed to discrete cDNA molecules. MiXCR was run by TCRdb on the 5' RACE reads, yielding one entry per CDR3 protein. Among about 25,000 distinct CDR3 sequences, 4.5% to 7% were seen once, and the ten largest hold 2.4%. The V gene lost 4 bases and the J gene lost 7 bases, with 14 bases spanning the gap. The CDR3 runs to 15 residues. Germline V lookup: CDR1 SEHNR, CDR2 FQNEAQ (reference sequence). This clonotype was sampled from an adult who was a healthcare worker with PCR-confirmed SARS-CoV-2 infection or an uninfected control (not recorded which). This chain uses TRBV7-9 with TRBJ1-6; D not certain. The sequenced sample was whole blood. The CDR3 nucleotides are TGTGCCAGCAGCTCCCGGGCCGGAGGGAATTCACCCCTCCACTTT. Translated, it gives CASSSRAGGNSPLHF.